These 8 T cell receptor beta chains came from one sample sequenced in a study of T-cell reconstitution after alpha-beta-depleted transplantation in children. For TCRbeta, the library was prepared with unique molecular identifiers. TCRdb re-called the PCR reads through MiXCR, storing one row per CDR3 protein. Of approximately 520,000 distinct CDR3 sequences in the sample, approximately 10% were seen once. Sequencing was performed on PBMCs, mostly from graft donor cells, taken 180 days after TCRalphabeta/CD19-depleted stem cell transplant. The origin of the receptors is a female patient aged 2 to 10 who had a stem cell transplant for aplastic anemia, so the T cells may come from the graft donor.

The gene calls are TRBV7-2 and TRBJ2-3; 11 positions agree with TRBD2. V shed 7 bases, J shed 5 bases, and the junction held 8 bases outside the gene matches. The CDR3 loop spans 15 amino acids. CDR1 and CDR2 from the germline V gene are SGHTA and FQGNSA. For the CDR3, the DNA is TGTGCCAGCACCGATAGCGGGGGGGTTCTAGATACGCAGTATTTT. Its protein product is CASTDSGGVLDTQYF.

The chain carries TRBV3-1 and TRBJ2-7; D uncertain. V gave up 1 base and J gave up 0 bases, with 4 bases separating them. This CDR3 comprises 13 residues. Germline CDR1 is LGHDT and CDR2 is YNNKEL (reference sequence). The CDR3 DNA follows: TGTGCCAGCAGCCAAGGCTACTCCTACGAGCAGTACTTC. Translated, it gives CASSQGYSYEQYF.

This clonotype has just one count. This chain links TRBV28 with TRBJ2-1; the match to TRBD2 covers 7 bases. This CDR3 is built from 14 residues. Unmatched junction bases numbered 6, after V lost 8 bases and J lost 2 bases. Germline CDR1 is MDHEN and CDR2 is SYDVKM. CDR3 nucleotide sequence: TGTGCCAGCCACGCTAGCGGACCCTACAATGAGCAGTTCTTC. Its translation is CASHASGPYNEQFF.

CDR3 DNA sequence: TGTGCCAGCAGTCACTGGTGGCAGGAAGAGACCCAGTACTTC. Translation gives CASSHWWQEETQYF. The chain couples TRBV27 to TRBJ2-5, with D unclear. Germline V gene sequence: CDR1 MNHEY, CDR2 SMNVEV (reference sequence). Trimming removed 5 bases at V and 3 bases at J, with 13 bases between. CDR3 length equals 14 residues.

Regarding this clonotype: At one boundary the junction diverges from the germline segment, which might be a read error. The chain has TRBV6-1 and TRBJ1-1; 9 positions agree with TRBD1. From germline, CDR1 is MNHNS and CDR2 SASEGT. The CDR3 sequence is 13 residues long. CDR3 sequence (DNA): TGTGCCTGCAGTGAACAGGGGGCAACTGAAGCTTTCTTT. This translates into CACSEQGATEAFF.

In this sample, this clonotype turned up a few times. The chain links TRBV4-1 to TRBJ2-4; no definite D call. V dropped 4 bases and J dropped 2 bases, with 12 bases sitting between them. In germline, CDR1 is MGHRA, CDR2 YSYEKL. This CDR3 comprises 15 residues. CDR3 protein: CASSLQDLTKNIQYF. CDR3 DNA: TGCGCCAGCAGCCTTCAGGACCTTACCAAAAACATTCAGTACTTC.

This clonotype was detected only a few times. In DNA form, the CDR3 reads TGCAGCGTTGAAGAGGGGGACCGGACGGGCTACACCTTC. This encodes CSVEEGDRTGYTF. The chain has TRBV29-1 and TRBJ1-2; weak D call: TRBD1 (5 bases). The V end was cut by 0 bases, the J end by 8 bases, with 13 bases between. CDR1 SQVTM and CDR2 ANQGSEA come from the germline V gene. This CDR3 has 13 amino acids.

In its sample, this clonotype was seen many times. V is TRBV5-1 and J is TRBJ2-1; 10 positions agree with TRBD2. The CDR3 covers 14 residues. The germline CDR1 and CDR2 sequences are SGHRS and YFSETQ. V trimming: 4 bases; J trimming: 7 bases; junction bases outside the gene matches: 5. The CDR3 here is CASSGVAGGNEQFF. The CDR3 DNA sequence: TGCGCCAGCAGCGGGGTAGCGGGAGGTAATGAGCAGTTCTTC.